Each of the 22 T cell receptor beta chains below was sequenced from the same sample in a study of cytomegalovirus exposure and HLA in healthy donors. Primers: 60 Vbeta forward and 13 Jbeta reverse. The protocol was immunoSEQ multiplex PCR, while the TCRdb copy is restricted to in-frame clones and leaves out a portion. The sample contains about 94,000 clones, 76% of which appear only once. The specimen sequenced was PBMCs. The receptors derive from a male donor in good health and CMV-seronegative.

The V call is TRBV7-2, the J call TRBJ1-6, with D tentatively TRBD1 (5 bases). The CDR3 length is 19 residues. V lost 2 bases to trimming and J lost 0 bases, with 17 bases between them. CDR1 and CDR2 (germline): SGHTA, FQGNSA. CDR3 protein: CASSLRVPGGSSYNSPLHF. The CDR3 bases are TGTGCCAGCAGCTTAAGGGTTCCGGGGGGAAGCTCCTATAATTCACCCCTCCACTTT.

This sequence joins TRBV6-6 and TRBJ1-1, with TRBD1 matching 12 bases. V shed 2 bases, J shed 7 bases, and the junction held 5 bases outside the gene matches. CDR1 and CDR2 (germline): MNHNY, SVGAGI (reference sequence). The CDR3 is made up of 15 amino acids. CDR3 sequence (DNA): TGTGCCAGCAGTTACCCGGGACAGGGGGCTATTGAAGCTTTCTTT. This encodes CASSYPGQGAIEAFF.

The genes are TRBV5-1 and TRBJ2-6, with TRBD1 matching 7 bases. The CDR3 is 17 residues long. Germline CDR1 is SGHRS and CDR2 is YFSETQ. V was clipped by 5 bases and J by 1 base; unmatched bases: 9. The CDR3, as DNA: TGCGCCAGCAGTTCGATTCTCAGGGGGTCTGGGGCCAACGTCCTGACTTTC. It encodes CASSSILRGSGANVLTF. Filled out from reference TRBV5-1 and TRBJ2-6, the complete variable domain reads KAGVTQTPRYLIKTRGQQVTLSCSPISGHRSVSWYQQTPGQGLQFLFEYFSETQRNKGNFPGRFSGRQFSNSRSEMNVSTLELGDSALYLCASSSILRGSGANVLTFGAGSRLTVL.

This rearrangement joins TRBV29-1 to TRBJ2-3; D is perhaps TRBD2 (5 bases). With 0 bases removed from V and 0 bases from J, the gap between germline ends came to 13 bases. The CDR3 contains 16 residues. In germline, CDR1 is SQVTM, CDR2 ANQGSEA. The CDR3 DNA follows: TGCAGCGTTGAAGATCGAAGGCGGACTAGCACAGATACGCAGTATTTT. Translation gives CSVEDRRRTSTDTQYF.

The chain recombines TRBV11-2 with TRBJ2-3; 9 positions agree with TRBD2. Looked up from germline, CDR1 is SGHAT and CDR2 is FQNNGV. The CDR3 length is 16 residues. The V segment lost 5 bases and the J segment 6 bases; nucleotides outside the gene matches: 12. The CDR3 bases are TGTGCCAGCAGCGATCTTTCTAGCGGGACGAGGGATACGCAGTATTTT. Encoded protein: CASSDLSSGTRDTQYF. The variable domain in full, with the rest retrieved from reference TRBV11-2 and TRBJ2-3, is EAGVAQSPRYKIIEKRQSVAFWCNPISGHATLYWYQQILGQGPKLLIQFQNNGVVDDSQLPKDRFSAERLKGVDSTLKIQPAKLEDSAVYLCASSDLSSGTRDTQYFGPGTRLTVL.

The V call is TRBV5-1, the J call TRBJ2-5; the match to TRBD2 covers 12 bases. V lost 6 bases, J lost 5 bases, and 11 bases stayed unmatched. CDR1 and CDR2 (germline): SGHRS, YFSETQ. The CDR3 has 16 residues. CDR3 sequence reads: CASTKNPSGGAETQYF. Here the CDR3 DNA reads TGCGCCAGCACCAAGAACCCTAGCGGGGGGGCGGAGACCCAGTACTTC.

CDR3 DNA: TGTGCCAGCAGCTTAAACATAGGGGACTTATATCAGCCCCAGCATTTT. Its protein is CASSLNIGDLYQPQHF. V is TRBV7-2 and J is TRBJ1-5; TRBD1 is a possible D gene (5 bases). The CDR3 sequence is 16 residues long. From germline, CDR1 is SGHTA and CDR2 FQGNSA. With 2 bases removed from V and 5 bases from J, the gap between germline ends came to 16 bases.

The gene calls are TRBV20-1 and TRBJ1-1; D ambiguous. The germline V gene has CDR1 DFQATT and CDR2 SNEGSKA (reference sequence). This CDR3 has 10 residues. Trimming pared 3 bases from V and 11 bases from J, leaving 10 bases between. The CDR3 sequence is CSASPPRAFF. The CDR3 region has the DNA TGCAGTGCTAGCCCCCCGCGGGCTTTCTTT.

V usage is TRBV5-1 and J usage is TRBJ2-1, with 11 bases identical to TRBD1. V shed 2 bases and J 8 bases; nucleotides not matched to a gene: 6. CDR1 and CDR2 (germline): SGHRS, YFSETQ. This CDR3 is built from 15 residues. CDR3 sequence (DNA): TGCGCCAGCAGCTTCGGACAGGGGGCGCTCGATGAGCAGTTCTTC. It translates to CASSFGQGALDEQFF.

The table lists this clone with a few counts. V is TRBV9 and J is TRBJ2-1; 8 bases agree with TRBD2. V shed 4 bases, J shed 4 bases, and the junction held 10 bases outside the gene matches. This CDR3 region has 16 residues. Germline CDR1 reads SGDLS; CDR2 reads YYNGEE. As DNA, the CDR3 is TGTGCCAGCAGCCCGCGGGGACTAGACCCGTACAATGAGCAGTTCTTC. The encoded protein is CASSPRGLDPYNEQFF.

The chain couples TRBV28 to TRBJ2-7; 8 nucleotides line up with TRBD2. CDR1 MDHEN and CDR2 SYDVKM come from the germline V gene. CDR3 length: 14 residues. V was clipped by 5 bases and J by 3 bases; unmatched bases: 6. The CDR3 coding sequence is TGTGCCAGCAGTCCCGGGGGGGAGAACTACGAGCAGTACTTC. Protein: CASSPGGENYEQYF.

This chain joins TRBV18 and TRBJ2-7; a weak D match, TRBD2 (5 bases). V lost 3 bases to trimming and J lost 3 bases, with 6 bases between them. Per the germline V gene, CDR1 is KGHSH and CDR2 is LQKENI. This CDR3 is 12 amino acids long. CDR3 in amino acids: CASSPGLYEQYF. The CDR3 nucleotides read TGTGCCAGCTCACCCGGACTCTACGAGCAGTACTTC.

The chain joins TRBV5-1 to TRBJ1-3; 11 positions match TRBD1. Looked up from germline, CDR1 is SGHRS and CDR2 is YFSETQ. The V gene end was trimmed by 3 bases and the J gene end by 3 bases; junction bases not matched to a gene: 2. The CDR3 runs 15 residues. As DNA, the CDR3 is TGCGCCAGCAGCTCGGACAGGGGGCATGGAAACACCATATATTTT. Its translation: CASSSDRGHGNTIYF. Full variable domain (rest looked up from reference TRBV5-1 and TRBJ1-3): KAGVTQTPRYLIKTRGQQVTLSCSPISGHRSVSWYQQTPGQGLQFLFEYFSETQRNKGNFPGRFSGRQFSNSRSEMNVSTLELGDSALYLCASSSDRGHGNTIYFGEGSWLTVV.

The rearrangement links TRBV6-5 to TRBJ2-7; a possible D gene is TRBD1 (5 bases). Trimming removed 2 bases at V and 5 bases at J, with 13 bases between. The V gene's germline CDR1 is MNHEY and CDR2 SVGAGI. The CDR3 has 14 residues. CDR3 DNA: TGTGCCAGCAGTTACGCTTCCAGGGCAAACGAGCAGTACTTC. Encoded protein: CASSYASRANEQYF.

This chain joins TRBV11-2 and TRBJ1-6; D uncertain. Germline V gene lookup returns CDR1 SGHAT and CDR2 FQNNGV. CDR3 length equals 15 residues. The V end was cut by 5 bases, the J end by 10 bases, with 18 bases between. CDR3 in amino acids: CASSLLTEGRSPLHF. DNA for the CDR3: TGTGCCAGCAGCCTACTGACGGAGGGTAGGTCACCCCTCCACTTT.

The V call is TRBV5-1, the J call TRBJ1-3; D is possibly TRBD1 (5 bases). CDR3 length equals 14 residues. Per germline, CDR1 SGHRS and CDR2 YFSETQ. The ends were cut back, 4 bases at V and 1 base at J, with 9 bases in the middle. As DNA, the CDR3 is TGCGCCAGCAGCGGTCAGGGATCTGGAAACACCATATATTTT. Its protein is CASSGQGSGNTIYF.

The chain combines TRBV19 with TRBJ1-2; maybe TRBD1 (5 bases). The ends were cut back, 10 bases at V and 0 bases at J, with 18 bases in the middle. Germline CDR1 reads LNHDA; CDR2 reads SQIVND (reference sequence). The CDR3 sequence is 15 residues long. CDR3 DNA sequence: TGTGCCAAAACCCGGGGGAGAACTTCTAACTATGGCTACACCTTC. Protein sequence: CAKTRGRTSNYGYTF.

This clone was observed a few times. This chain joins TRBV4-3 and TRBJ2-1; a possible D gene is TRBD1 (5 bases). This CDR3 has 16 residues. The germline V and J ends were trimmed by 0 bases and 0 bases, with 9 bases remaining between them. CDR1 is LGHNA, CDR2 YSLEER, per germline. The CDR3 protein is CASSQEGQGSYNEQFF. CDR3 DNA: TGCGCCAGCAGCCAAGAGGGGCAGGGCTCCTACAATGAGCAGTTCTTC.

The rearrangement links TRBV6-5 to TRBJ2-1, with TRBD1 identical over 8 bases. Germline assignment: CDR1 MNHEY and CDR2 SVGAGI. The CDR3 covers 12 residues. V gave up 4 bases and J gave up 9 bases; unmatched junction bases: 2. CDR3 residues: CASSSTGGEQFF. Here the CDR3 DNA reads TGTGCCAGCAGTTCTACAGGGGGTGAGCAGTTCTTC.

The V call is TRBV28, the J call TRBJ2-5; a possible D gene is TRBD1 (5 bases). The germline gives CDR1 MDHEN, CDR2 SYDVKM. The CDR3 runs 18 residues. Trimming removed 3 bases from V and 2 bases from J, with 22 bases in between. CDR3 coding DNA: TGTGCCAGCAGTTTTAGTATTTTGGCGACAGCCGGTCAAGAGACCCAGTACTTC. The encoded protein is CASSFSILATAGQETQYF.

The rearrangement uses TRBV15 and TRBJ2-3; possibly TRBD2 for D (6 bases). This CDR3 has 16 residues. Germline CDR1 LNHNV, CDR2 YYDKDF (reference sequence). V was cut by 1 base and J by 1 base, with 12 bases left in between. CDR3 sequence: CATSRGLEGGTDTQYF. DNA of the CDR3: TGTGCCACCAGCAGAGGACTAGAAGGCGGCACAGATACGCAGTATTTT.

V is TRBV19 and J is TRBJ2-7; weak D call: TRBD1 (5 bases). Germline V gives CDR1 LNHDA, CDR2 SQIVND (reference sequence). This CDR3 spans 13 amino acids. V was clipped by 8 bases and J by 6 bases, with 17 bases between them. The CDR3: CASHGRELSEQYF. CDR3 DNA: TGTGCCAGTCATGGCAGGGAACTGAGCGAGCAGTACTTC.